This T cell receptor (beta chain) stems from a study of blood T cell repertoires in COVID-19. Study information: Acute and convalescent COVID-19 specimens originated in the United States, Italy and Spain. The analysed material was cDNA or gDNA that came from T cells, B-cell-depleted T cells, or PBMCs.

Authors' methods: Quantification of nucleated cells was approximated via reference gene primer amplification. The assay was immunoSEQ multiplex PCR, and TCRdb's table has in-frame clones only and misses some. Clone size and the V and J calls come from that table; the DNA yielded D and trimming. The sample has approximately 100,000 clones, roughly 72% seen once. The clonotype was recovered from a man of 80 years or more with acute or convalescent COVID-19. Sequencing was performed on peripheral blood.

The CDR3 sequence is CASSMQNSGANVLTF. The CDR3 bases are TGTGCCAGTAGTATGCAGAACTCTGGGGCCAACGTCCTGACTTTC. This chain joins TRBV19 and TRBJ2-6; D gene unclear. The CDR3 length is 15 residues. Germline CDR1 LNHDA, CDR2 SQIVND (reference sequence). V gave up 3 bases and J gave up 0 bases, with 6 bases separating them.